This T cell receptor beta chain emerged from a study of T cell responses to AZD1222 COVID-19 vaccine. Study results and limitations: Females outnumbered males among donors, who were mostly white British; clonal diversity was possibly underestimated. It was only a handful of AZD1222 recipients who were seropositive at baseline.

Note on this clone: The antigen is not known.

TCRdb keeps only in-frame clones here, not all; method: immunoSEQ multiplex PCR. The table records approximately 120,000 clones, roughly 90% of them present only once. The V end lost 0 bases, the J end lost 1 base, and 9 bases lay between the germline ends. CDR1 is MNHEY, CDR2 SVGEGT, per germline. CDR3 length: 15 amino acids. The source of this sequence is an adult in good health. The V call is TRBV6-2 or TRBV6-3, the J call TRBJ2-5, with a possible D match to TRBD1 (5 bases). Sequenced here: peripheral blood, sampled on day 0 of AZD1222 vaccination. CDR3 amino acids: CASSYSPGLQETQYF. Here the CDR3 DNA reads TGTGCCAGCAGTTACTCCCCAGGGCTCCAAGAGACCCAGTACTTC.